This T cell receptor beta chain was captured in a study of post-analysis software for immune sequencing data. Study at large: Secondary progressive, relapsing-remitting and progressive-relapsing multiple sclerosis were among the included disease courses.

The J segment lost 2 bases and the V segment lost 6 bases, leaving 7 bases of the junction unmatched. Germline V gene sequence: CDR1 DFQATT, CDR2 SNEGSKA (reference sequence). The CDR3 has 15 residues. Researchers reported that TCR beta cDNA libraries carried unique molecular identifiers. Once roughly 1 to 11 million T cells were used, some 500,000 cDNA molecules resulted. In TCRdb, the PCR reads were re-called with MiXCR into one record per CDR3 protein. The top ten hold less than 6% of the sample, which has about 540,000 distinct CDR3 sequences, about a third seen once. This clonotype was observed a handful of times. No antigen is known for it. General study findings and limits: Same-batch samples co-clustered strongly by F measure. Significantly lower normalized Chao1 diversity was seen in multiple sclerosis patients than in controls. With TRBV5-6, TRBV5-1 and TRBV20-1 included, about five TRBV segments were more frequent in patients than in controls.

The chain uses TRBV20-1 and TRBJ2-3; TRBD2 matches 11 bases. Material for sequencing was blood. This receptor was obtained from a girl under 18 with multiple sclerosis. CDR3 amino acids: CSAPPSGGNTDTQYF. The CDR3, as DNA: TGCAGTGCCCCGCCTAGCGGGGGGAACACAGATACGCAGTATTTT.